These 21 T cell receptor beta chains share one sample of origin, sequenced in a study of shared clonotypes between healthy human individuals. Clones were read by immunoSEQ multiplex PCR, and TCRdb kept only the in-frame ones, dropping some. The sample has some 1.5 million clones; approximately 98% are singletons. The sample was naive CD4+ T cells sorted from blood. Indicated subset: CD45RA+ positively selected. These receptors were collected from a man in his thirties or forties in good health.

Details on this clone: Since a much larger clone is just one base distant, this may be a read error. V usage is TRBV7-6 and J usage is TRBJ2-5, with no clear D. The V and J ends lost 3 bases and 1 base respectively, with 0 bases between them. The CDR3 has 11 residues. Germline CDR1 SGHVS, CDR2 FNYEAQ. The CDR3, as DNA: TGTGCCAGCAGCTTCCAAGAGACCCAGTACTTC. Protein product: CASSFQETQYF.

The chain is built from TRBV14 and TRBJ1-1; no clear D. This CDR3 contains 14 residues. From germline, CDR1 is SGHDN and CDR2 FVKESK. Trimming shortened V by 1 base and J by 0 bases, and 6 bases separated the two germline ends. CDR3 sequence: CASSQGRVNTEAFF. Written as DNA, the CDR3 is TGTGCCAGCAGCCAAGGGCGGGTGAACACTGAAGCTTTCTTT.

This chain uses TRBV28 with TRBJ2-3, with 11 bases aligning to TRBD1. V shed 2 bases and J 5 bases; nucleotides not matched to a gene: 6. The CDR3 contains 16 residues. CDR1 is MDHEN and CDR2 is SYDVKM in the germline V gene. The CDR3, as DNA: TGTGCCAGCAGTTTAGGGGACAGGGGGTTTGGAGATACGCAGTATTTT. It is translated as CASSLGDRGFGDTQYF.

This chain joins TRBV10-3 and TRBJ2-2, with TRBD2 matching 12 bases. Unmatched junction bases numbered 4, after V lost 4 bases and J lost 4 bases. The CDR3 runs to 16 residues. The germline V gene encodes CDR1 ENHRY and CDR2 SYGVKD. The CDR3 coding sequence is TGTGCCATCAGTGGGACTAGCGGGAAGGGCACCGGGGAGCTGTTTTTT. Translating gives CAISGTSGKGTGELFF.

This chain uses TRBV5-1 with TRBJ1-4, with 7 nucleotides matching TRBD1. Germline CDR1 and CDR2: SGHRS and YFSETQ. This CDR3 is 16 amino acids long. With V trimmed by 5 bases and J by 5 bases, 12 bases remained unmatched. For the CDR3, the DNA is TGCGCCAGCAGAGAACACCAGACAGGGAGGAATGAAAAACTGTTTTTT. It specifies CASREHQTGRNEKLFF.

The CDR3 DNA follows: TGTGCCAGCAGCTTGTCCCAGGGTACCGGGGAGCTGTTTTTT. It specifies CASSLSQGTGELFF. The rearrangement joins TRBV5-6 to TRBJ2-2; weak D call: TRBD1 (5 bases). This CDR3 is 14 amino acids long. Germline-derived CDR1 and CDR2 are SGHDT and YYEEEE. The ends were cut back, 1 base at V and 5 bases at J, with 9 bases in the middle.

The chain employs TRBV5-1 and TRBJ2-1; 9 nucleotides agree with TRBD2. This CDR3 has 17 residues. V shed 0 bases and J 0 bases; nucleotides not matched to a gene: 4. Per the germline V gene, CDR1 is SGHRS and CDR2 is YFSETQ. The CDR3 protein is CASSLGSGSYSYNEQFF. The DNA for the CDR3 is TGCGCCAGCAGCTTGGGTAGCGGGAGTTACTCCTACAATGAGCAGTTCTTC.

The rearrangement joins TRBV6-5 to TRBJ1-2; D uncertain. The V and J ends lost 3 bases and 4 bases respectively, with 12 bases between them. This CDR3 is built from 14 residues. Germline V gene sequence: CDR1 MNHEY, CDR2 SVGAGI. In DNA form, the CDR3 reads TGTGCCAGCAGTTATGTAGGCAGCGGCTATGGCTACACCTTC. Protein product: CASSYVGSGYGYTF.

The CDR3 bases are TGCGCCAGCAGCCCCCGACAGGGAAGGGTGGAAGAGACCCAGTACTTC. Its translation: CASSPRQGRVEETQYF. The gene calls are TRBV5-1 and TRBJ2-5, with TRBD1 matching 7 bases. This CDR3 is 16 amino acids long. Germline V CDR1 and CDR2: SGHRS, YFSETQ. The J segment lost 3 bases and the V segment lost 4 bases, leaving 12 bases of the junction unmatched.

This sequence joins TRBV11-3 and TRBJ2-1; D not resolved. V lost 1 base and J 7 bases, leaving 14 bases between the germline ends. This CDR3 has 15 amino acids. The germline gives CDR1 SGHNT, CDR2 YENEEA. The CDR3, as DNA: TGTGCCAGCAGCTTAGGATCCGCCTCGGAGAATGAGCAGTTCTTC. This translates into CASSLGSASENEQFF.

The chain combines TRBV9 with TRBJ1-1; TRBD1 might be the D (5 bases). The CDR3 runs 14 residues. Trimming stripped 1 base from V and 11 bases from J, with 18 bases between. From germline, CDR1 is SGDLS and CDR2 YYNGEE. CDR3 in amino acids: CASSVSSGAGLAFF. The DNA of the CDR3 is TGTGCCAGCAGCGTATCTTCTGGGGCAGGGTTGGCTTTCTTT.

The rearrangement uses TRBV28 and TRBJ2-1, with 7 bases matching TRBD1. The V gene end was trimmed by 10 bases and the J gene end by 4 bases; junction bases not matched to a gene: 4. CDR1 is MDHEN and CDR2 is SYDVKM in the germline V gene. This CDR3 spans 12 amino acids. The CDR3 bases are TGTGCCACTACAGGGGATTACAATGAGCAGTTCTTC. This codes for CATTGDYNEQFF.

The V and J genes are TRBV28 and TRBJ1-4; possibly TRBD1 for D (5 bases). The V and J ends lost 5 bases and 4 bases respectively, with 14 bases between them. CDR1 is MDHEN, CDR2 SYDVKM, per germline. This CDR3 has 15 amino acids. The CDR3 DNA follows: TGTGCCAGCAGTCCCCCGGGACGGATTAATGAAAAACTGTTTTTT. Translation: CASSPPGRINEKLFF.

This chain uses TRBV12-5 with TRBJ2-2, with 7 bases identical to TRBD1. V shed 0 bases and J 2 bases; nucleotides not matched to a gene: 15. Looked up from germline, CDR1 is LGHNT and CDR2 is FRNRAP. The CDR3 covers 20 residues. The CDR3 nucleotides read TGTGCTAGTGGTTTGGTACAGGTATCAAAGACAGGGCGCAACACCGGGGAGCTGTTTTTT. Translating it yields CASGLVQVSKTGRNTGELFF.

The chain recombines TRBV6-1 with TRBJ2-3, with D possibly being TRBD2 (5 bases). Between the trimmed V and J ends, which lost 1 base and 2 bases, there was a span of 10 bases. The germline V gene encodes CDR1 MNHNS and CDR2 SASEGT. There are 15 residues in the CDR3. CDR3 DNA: TGTGCCAGCAGTGAAGTTGTGCGGGTCACAGATACGCAGTATTTT. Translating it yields CASSEVVRVTDTQYF.

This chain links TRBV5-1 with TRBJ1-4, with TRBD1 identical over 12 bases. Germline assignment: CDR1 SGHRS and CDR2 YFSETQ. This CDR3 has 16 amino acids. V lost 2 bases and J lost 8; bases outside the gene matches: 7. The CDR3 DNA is TGCGCCAGCAGCTTTGGGACAGGGGGCCGGGAAGAAAAACTGTTTTTT. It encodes CASSFGTGGREEKLFF.

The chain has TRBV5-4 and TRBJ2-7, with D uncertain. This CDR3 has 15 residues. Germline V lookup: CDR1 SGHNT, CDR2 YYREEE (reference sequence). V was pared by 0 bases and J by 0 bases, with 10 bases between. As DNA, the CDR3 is TGTGCCAGCAGCTTGGGACCCGGAAGCTCCTACGAGCAGTACTTC. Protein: CASSLGPGSSYEQYF.

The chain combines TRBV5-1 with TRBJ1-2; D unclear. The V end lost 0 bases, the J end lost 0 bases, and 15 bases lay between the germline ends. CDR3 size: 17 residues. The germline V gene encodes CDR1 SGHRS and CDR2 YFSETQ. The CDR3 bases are TGCGCCAGCAGCTTGGAAAGGAGACAATCTTCTAACTATGGCTACACCTTC. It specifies CASSLERRQSSNYGYTF.

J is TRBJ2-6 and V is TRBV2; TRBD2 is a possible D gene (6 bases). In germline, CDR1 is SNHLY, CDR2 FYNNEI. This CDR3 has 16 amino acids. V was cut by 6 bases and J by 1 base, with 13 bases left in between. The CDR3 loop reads CASSPVGGSGANVLTF. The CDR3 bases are TGTGCCAGCAGCCCAGTCGGGGGTTCTGGGGCCAACGTCCTGACTTTC.

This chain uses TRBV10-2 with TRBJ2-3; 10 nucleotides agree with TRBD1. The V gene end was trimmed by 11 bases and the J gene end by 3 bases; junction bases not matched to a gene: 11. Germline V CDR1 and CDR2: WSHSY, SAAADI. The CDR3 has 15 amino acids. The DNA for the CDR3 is TGCGCCCTCAGCGGTCTGGACAGGGGGACAGATACGCAGTATTTT. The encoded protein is CALSGLDRGTDTQYF.

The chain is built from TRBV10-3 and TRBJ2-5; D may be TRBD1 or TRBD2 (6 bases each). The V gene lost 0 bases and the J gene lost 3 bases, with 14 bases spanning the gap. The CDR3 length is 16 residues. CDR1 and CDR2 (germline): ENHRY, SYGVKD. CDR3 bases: TGTGCCATCAGTGAGTCGGGTGATAGGGGGGAAGAGACCCAGTACTTC. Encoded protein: CAISESGDRGEETQYF.